This entry describes one TCR beta chain. The specificity of this receptor is unknown. No base quality values were provided; no much bigger clone lies one nucleotide off. This sample was included in a study of T cells in Graves' hyperthyroidism and ophthalmopathy (dated by TCRdb to the late 2010s). Describing the broader study: Peripheral blood samples were taken at initial diagnosis, before any treatment was given. Once sampling was done, hyperthyroidism patients were given methimazole at a starting dose of 30 mg daily, whereas ophthalmopathy patients were given high-dose intravenous methylprednisolone. Prospective prediction of ophthalmopathy was tested in an independent validation cohort consisting of 18 hyperthyroidism patients and approximately 16 patients who later progressed to ophthalmopathy. The paper describes TCR Vbeta CDR3 sequencing of around 130 peripheral blood samples, made up of under 50 ophthalmopathy patients, around 78 hyperthyroidism patients and 17 progressor patients. The 100 discovery patients were randomly divided into training and test sets at a 7:3 ratio. The study also compared thyroid tissue and blood T-cell repertoires from more than five Graves' hyperthyroidism patients. TCR V-J signatures able to tell the groups apart were searched for in a discovery cohort of more than 90 patients, of whom more than 40 had Graves' ophthalmopathy and about 55 had stable Graves' hyperthyroidism.

The hyperthyroidism patients were between 18 and 65 years old and newly diagnosed, with a disease duration of less than 2 months. Patients with uncontrolled infections, other autoimmune diseases, pregnancy or lactation were excluded. Diagnoses were established on the basis of clinical symptoms, serum thyroxine and TRAb, thyroid ultrasound, and orbital computed tomography. Blood from progressor patients was collected at the time of first diagnosis with hyperthyroidism, before any ophthalmopathy symptoms had appeared. Ficoll-Paque density gradient centrifugation was used to isolate PBMCs from about 9 ml of fresh peripheral blood. Patients classed as progressors first received a Graves' hyperthyroidism diagnosis and then went on to develop ophthalmopathy during follow-up. Total RNA was extracted with Trizol reagent, and quality was checked on an Agilent 2100 Bioanalyzer. The TCR beta CDR3 regions were amplified from RNA transcripts. For the first round of RT-PCR on the TCR CDR3, the HTBI primer set was used together with the Qiagen OneStep RT-PCR kit. A second multiplex PCR round built the libraries, followed by size selection and purification. The libraries were sequenced on an Illumina HiSeq2000 using paired-end 100 bp reads. Per the authors' processing: SOAPnuke was used to process the raw data, with reads discarded if the reads contained adapters or uncalled bases, had a mean Phred below 15, or lacked an exact constant-primer or identifier match. High-quality paired reads were merged with COPE v1.2.5, and unique nucleotide sequences were defined as clonotypes. MiTCR v1.1 was used to align clonotypes to the IMGT TRBV, TRBD and TRBJ reference segments. Only V-J combinations with frequency above 0.0001, covering approximately 99% of repertoires, were analysed. A TCS score was defined as the ratio of F50 (clonal expansion) to E x V (chaos), with BLOSUM62-based TCRdist applied between CDR3 peptides within each V-J. Welch's t-statistics and random forest reduced 450 to 600 V-J features to about 12, which were used in a naive Bayes classifier (R e1071). TCRdb passed the public sequencing reads through fastp at Q25 and MiXCR, retaining productive beta sequences. Under each unique CDR3 protein, matching rows form one entry showing the most common genes and DNA. TCRdb's processing, not the authors', yielded these V and J calls. The sample contains 690,000 or so distinct CDR3 sequences, around 20% of them found a single time. The leading ten clones occupy 16% of the sample.

What the study reported, not specific to this receptor: Ophthalmopathy was separated from stable hyperthyroidism by a 13 V-J signature model, with 85% to 90% sensitivity and roughly 81% specificity obtained in cross-validation and 80%/75% obtained in testing. Most expanded thyroid clonotypes (frequency above 0.001) were also found in blood, which suggests that blood repertoires may mirror thyroid immune responses. In validation, the model predicted progression to ophthalmopathy with roughly 70% sensitivity and less than 75% specificity, a median of about 6 months before onset. Sample size was not statistically predetermined, and investigators were not blinded to group allocation.

Trimming costs V 5 bases and J 4 bases, and their ends lie 20 bases apart. From the germline V gene, CDR1 is SQVTM and CDR2 is ANQGSEA. Including cysteine and phenylalanine, the CDR3 has 15 amino acids. Kept here is only the CDR3 DNA, which spans 45 bases and is read in frame from base 1. The chain is assembled from TRBV29-1 and TRBJ2-5, with the D call perhaps TRBD1 or TRBD2, as 5 bases match in each case. The source of this sequence is a woman in her forties or fifties with Graves' hyperthyroidism that later progressed to Graves' ophthalmopathy. The specimen was blood. This receptor has the CDR3 CSVQPQVWGRETQYF. The DNA sequence reads TGCAGCGTTCAACCTCAGGTGTGGGGGAGAGAGACCCAGTACTTC.